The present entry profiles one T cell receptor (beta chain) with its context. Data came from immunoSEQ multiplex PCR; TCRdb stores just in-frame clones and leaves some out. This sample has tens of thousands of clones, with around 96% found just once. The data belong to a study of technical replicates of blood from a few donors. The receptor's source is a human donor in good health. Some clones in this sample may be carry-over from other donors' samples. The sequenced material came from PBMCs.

CDR3 nucleotide sequence: TGTGCCAGCAGCTTGGTAGGGGGCTATCGGGAGCAGTACTTC. Amino acid sequence: CASSLVGGYREQYF. The chain combines TRBV5-6 with TRBJ2-7; 7 bases align to TRBD1. CDR1 SGHDT and CDR2 YYEEEE come from the germline V gene. This CDR3 is 14 amino acids long. V was clipped by 0 bases and J by 7 bases; unmatched bases: 7.